This TCR beta chain stems from a study of T-cell memory formation after mild COVID-19 (dated by TCRdb to the early 2020s). With regard to the full study: TCR sequence clusters from the two donors were found to be largely donor specific. The cohort was made up of two young adult volunteers, one female and one male, who were previously healthy. In two donors, T-cell clones that expanded and contracted after mild COVID-19 were tracked by sequencing TCRalpha and TCRbeta repertoires over time.

This clonotype was counted a few times. The antigen it recognizes is unknown. One base away there is no much larger clone; base qualities are not given. Study-level results and caveats: The detection of some responding clones in pre-infection memory suggests that pre-existing cross-reactive memory T cells joined the SARS-CoV-2 response. SARS-CoV-2 specificity of the second-wave clones peaking on day 37 was not confirmed. Clones that contracted from day 15 to 85 showed balanced CD4/CD8 phenotypes, whereas a second wave of clones that expanded from day 15 to 37 leaned towards CD4+. The study included only a couple of mild cases, and larger cohorts that include severe cases with pre-infection samples were judged to be necessary. Contracting CD4+ clones were found mainly in CM and EM memory subsets, while CD8+ clones were enriched in EMRA.

Sequencing instrument: Illumina NovaSeq 6000. TCRalpha and TCRbeta cDNA libraries were built by 5'RACE with constant-segment primers, adding sample barcodes and unique molecular identifiers. Trizol reagent was used to extract RNA from every sample. Libraries were amplified in two PCR steps, with a second sample barcode and Illumina TruSeq adapters added in the second step. Sequencing of libraries was performed on an Illumina NovaSeq with 2 x 150 bp paired-end reads. For the original study's pipeline: With migec v1.2.7, reads were demultiplexed and then collapsed into UMI-guided consensus sequences. Using mixcr v2.1.11, UMI consensuses were aligned to TRA and TRB V and J templates and then assembled into clonotypes. Clonotypes were classified as expanded or contracted when called significant by both edgeR and NoisET, with noise models trained on biological replicates. For edgeR calls, the thresholds were a false discovery rate-adjusted p below 0.01 and a log2 fold-change of 1. As an exploratory analysis of dynamics, max-normalized trajectories of the 1000 most abundant clonotypes were examined with PCA combined with hierarchical clustering. The CD4 or CD8 phenotype of responding clones was assigned using the separately sequenced CD4+ and CD8+ repertoires. TCRdb reran the public reads through fastp at Q25 and MiXCR, keeping productive beta chains. All rows with the same CDR3 protein become a single entry with the most common DNA and genes. These V and J calls derive from TCRdb rather than the authors' analysis. This sample is represented by tens of thousands of distinct CDR3 sequences; approximately 7% of them were singletons. 0.79% of the sample goes to the ten largest clones.

Ficoll-Paque density gradient centrifugation was the method used to isolate PBMCs. As encoded in the germline V gene, CDR1 is SGHTA while CDR2 is FQGTGA. V lost 8 bases and J lost 3 bases; the stretch between them is 14 bases long. Spanning cysteine to phenylalanine, the CDR3 consists of 13 amino acids. Here the CDR3 DNA is all that survives: 39 bases in frame from base 1. The rearranged segments are TRBV7-3 and TRBJ2-7, with TRBD1 as a weak D call on 5 bases. The TCR comes from an adult who had mild COVID-19 (a few samples of this study predate the infection). The sample titles of this study are shuffled in the database, so cell type and time point are left out. Sequences were obtained from PBMCs or a T cell subset sorted from them (not recorded which). The sequence in DNA is TGTGCCAGCGCCCCAGGGAACAACTACGAGCAGTACTTC. Protein translation: CASAPGNNYEQYF.